This T cell receptor beta chain was recovered during a study of shared T cell receptors in the human thymus. The table came from immunoSEQ multiplex PCR; TCRdb's copy has only in-frame clones and leaves some out. The sample gives more than 550,000 clones, 80% to 90% of which show up once; 0.0095% to 0.013% is in the top ten. The junction had 5 bases not matched to a gene; V was cut back by 2 bases and J by 2 bases. There are 15 residues in the CDR3. CDR1 and CDR2 from the germline V gene are SEHNR and FQNEAQ (reference sequence). These same records also appear under a second study, on human thymus T cells. That paper adds: The people who donated were healthy Finnish babies having corrective surgery for congenital heart defects. It was from resections taken during corrective heart surgery that the thymus tissue came. Apparent skewing of V and J gene usage characterized both thymic and blood repertoires. Related research examined unrelated individuals and reported that their thymic repertoires overlapped highly.

V usage is TRBV7-9 and J usage is TRBJ1-1, with 7 bases lining up with TRBD1. The TCR comes from a girl under three years old with a congenital heart defect. Source material: thymocytes. For the CDR3, the DNA is TGTGCCAGCAGCTTAACAGGGGACTTAAACACTGAAGCTTTCTTT. Its protein is CASSLTGDLNTEAFF.